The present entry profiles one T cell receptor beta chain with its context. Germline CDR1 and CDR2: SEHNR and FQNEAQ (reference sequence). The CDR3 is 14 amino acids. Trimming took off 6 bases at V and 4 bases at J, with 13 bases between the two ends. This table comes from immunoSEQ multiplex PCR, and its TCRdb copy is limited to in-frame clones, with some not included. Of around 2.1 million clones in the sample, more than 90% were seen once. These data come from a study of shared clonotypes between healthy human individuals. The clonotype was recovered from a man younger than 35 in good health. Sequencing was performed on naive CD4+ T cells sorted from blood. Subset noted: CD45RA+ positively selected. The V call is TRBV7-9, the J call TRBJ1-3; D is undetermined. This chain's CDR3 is CASRGWPEGNTIYF. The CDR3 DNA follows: TGTGCCAGCAGGGGGTGGCCTGAAGGAAACACCATATATTTT.